What follows are 14 T cell receptor beta chains derived from one specimen sequenced in a study of cytomegalovirus exposure and HLA in healthy donors. The PCR had 60 Vbeta and 13 Jbeta primers. The data were produced by immunoSEQ multiplex PCR, yet TCRdb's version contains in-frame clones alone and is incomplete. The sample holds 100,000 to 150,000 clones; about three quarters are singletons and the top ten take roughly 1.1%. Material for sequencing was PBMCs. The receptor source for this set is a woman aged 25 to 39 in good health and CMV-seronegative.

The V gene is TRBV4-3, the J gene TRBJ2-5, with 12 bases fitting TRBD2. J lost 4 bases, V lost 0 bases, and 15 bases had no gene match. Germline V gene sequence: CDR1 LGHNA, CDR2 YSLEER. The CDR3 covers 20 residues. CDR3 in DNA: TGCGCCAGCAGCCAAGATCGCGCCCTAGCGGGAGGGCCCTTACCAGAGACCCAGTACTTC. Its protein product is CASSQDRALAGGPLPETQYF.

This chain joins TRBV10-1 and TRBJ1-1; possibly TRBD1 for D (6 bases). The CDR3 has 13 residues. Trimming shortened V by 0 bases and J by 11 bases, and 13 bases separated the two germline ends. Germline CDR1 and CDR2: WNHNN and SYGVQD (reference sequence). This CDR3 is CASSESRGGHAFF. DNA for the CDR3: TGCGCCAGCAGTGAGTCGAGAGGGGGTCATGCTTTCTTT.

This chain joins TRBV5-5 and TRBJ2-7; weak D call: TRBD1 (6 bases). This CDR3 has 15 residues. Germline V gene data show CDR1 as SGHKS and CDR2 as YYEKEE (reference sequence). V lost 2 bases, J lost 2 bases, and 14 bases lay in between. The CDR3 reads CASSFGGAGAYEQYF. DNA for the CDR3: TGTGCCAGCAGCTTTGGCGGTGCAGGGGCCTACGAGCAGTACTTC.

This clone occurred once. The genes are TRBV2 and TRBJ2-2, with 12 positions matching TRBD2. The CDR3 is made up of 15 amino acids. Trimming cost V 10 bases and J 6 bases; bases outside gene matches: 9. Germline loops: CDR1 SNHLY, CDR2 FYNNEI. The CDR3 loop reads CATRGLAGRAGELFF. CDR3 coding DNA: TGTGCCACCCGAGGACTAGCGGGAAGGGCCGGGGAGCTGTTTTTT.

J is TRBJ1-2 and V is TRBV30; D is undetermined. Trimming removed 0 bases from V and 7 bases from J, with 18 bases in between. The CDR3 loop spans 15 amino acids. Germline V lookup: CDR1 GTSNPN, CDR2 SVGIG (reference sequence). In nucleotides, the CDR3 is TGTGCCTGGAGTGTAGCACGGGGATCTATGTCTGGCTACACCTTC. Protein sequence: CAWSVARGSMSGYTF.

This chain uses TRBV27 with TRBJ2-1; perhaps TRBD1 as D (6 bases). V dropped 10 bases and J dropped 3 bases, with 10 bases sitting between them. Per the germline V gene, CDR1 is MNHEY and CDR2 is SMNVEV (reference sequence). The length of the CDR3 is 12 residues. As DNA, the CDR3 is TGTGCCACTACGGACAGCTACAATGAGCAGTTCTTC. It translates to CATTDSYNEQFF.

This clone was seen a single time. The chain has TRBV11-3 and TRBJ2-7; D ambiguous. The CDR3 is 18 residues long. Trimming took 0 bases from V and 1 from J, leaving 19 bases between them. Germline assignment: CDR1 SGHNT and CDR2 YENEEA. CDR3 loop: CASSLELGDALRSYEQYF. The CDR3 nucleotides read TGTGCCAGCAGCTTAGAACTCGGAGACGCCCTGAGATCCTACGAGCAGTACTTC. The full variable domain, its missing parts supplied by reference TRBV11-3 and TRBJ2-7, is EAGVVQSPRYKIIEKKQPVAFWCNPISGHNTLYWYLQNLGQGPELLIRYENEEAVDDSQLPKDRFSAERLKGVDSTLKIQPAELGDSAVYLCASSLELGDALRSYEQYFGPGTRLTVT.

This sequence joins TRBV27 and TRBJ1-1; no firm D call. Germline V gene data show CDR1 as MNHEY and CDR2 as SMNVEV (reference sequence). Trimming shortened V by 1 base and J by 5 bases, and 14 bases separated the two germline ends. CDR3 length equals 15 residues. In nucleotides, the CDR3 is TGTGCCAGCAGTTTATTTGGAGGGATTTGGACTGAAGCTTTCTTT. It codes for CASSLFGGIWTEAFF.

The rearrangement links TRBV7-8 to TRBJ1-5; D is possibly TRBD1 (6 bases). Germline V gene sequence: CDR1 SGHVS, CDR2 FQNEAQ. Trimming removed 5 bases from V and 7 bases from J, with 12 bases in between. This CDR3 has 13 residues. CDR3 residues: CASSPGQRQPQHF. The CDR3 nucleotides are TGTGCCAGCAGCCCAGGACAGAGGCAGCCCCAGCATTTT.

The gene calls are TRBV7-2 and TRBJ2-7; 7 bases agree with TRBD1. Trimming cost V 0 bases and J 3 bases; bases outside gene matches: 5. Per the germline V gene, CDR1 is SGHTA and CDR2 is FQGNSA. The CDR3 runs to 15 residues. CDR3 coding DNA: TGTGCCAGCAGCTTAGCGGCAGGGGGTTTCTACGAGCAGTACTTC. It yields the protein CASSLAAGGFYEQYF.

The chain employs TRBV30 and TRBJ2-2; 10 positions match TRBD1. After removal of 1 base from V and 3 bases from J, the junction contained 8 bases not matched to a gene. Germline lookup yields CDR1 GTSNPN and CDR2 SVGIG (reference sequence). The length of the CDR3 is 17 residues. The CDR3 DNA reads as TGTGCCTGGAGTGAGGGACAGGGGCTGTCGGACACCGGGGAGCTGTTTTTT. Its protein product is CAWSEGQGLSDTGELFF.

The chain is built from TRBV2 and TRBJ1-1; the D gene is possibly TRBD1 (5 bases). Germline V CDR1 and CDR2: SNHLY, FYNNEI. The ends were cut back, 6 bases at V and 0 bases at J, with 11 bases in the middle. This CDR3 has 14 residues. The CDR3 is CASRVRAVNTEAFF. CDR3 nucleotides: TGTGCCAGCAGGGTCAGGGCAGTGAACACTGAAGCTTTCTTT. The whole variable domain, filled in from reference TRBV2 and TRBJ1-1, reads EPEVTQTPSHQVTQMGQEVILRCVPISNHLYFYWYRQILGQKVEFLVSFYNNEISEKSEIFDDQFSVERPDGSNFTLKIRSTKLEDSAMYFCASRVRAVNTEAFFGQGTRLTVV.

A single count supports this clone. This sequence joins TRBV15 and TRBJ2-7; D may be TRBD2 (6 bases). This CDR3 contains 14 residues. Germline V gene sequence: CDR1 LNHNV, CDR2 YYDKDF (reference sequence). V gave up 8 bases and J gave up 4 bases, with 18 bases separating them. This CDR3 is CATCPGEGVYEQYF. CDR3 bases: TGTGCCACCTGCCCGGGGGAAGGCGTTTACGAGCAGTACTTC.

The chain couples TRBV11-3 to TRBJ1-2, with 8 bases lining up with TRBD1. V dropped 4 bases and J dropped 8; count of bases not matched to a gene: 3. The CDR3 totals 12 residues. Germline V gene data show CDR1 as SGHNT and CDR2 as YENEEA. In nucleotides, the CDR3 is TGTGCCAGCAGCTCCCAGGGGGCGGGCTACACCTTC. Encoded protein: CASSSQGAGYTF. Based on the CDR3 plus reference TRBV11-3 and TRBJ1-2, the full variable domain is EAGVVQSPRYKIIEKKQPVAFWCNPISGHNTLYWYLQNLGQGPELLIRYENEEAVDDSQLPKDRFSAERLKGVDSTLKIQPAELGDSAVYLCASSSQGAGYTFGSGTRLTVV.